This TCR beta chain is drawn from a study of control samples from healthy donors and cancer patients. The CDR3 contains 14 residues. CDR1 is LGHDT, CDR2 YNNKEL, per germline (reference sequence). The trim removed 6 bases at V and 6 bases at J, leaving 5 bases unmatched. Clones were sequenced by immunoSEQ multiplex PCR, and TCRdb holds only the in-frame ones, with some missing. The profile shows approximately 150,000 clones, just over 95% of them singletons. In this sample, this clone turned up once. Material for sequencing was blood. This clonotype was obtained from a woman aged 25 to 39 in good health. The V call is TRBV3-1 (or the pseudogene TRBV3-2), the J call TRBJ2-1, with 10 bases identical to TRBD1. CDR3 bases: TGTGCCAGCAGGGACAGGGGGTATCCCAATGAGCAGTTCTTC. Translation: CASRDRGYPNEQFF.